This TCR beta chain was identified during a study of blood T cell repertoires in COVID-19. Study summary: Nucleic acid was either cDNA or gDNA, and it came from T cells, B-cell-depleted T cells, or PBMCs.

Data came from immunoSEQ multiplex PCR; TCRdb stores just in-frame clones and leaves some out. The sample includes about 87,000 clones, roughly 87% of them seen just once. The V gene's germline CDR1 is SGHAT and CDR2 FQNNGV. Trimming cost V 4 bases and J 6 bases; bases outside gene matches: 5. The CDR3 totals 16 residues. This sequence joins TRBV11-2 and TRBJ1-6, with TRBD1 matching 11 bases. Sequencing input: peripheral blood. This sequence originates from a man between 18 and 29 years old with COVID-19, enrolled during active disease. The CDR3 DNA reads TGTGCCAGCAGCTCAACCGGGACAGGGGGTAATTCACCCCTCCACTTT. Amino acids: CASSSTGTGGNSPLHF.